This T cell receptor (beta chain) was retrieved from a study of cytomegalovirus exposure and HLA in healthy donors. The PCR employed 60 Vbeta primers together with 13 Jbeta primers. The table came from immunoSEQ multiplex PCR; TCRdb's copy has only in-frame clones and leaves some out. The table has about 120,000 clones, 65% to 75% seen once; the top ten hold around 4.8%. Sequenced input: PBMCs. The clonotype originates from a man aged 25 to 40 in good health and CMV-seropositive.

The CDR3 protein is CAISGHRTGYGYTF. The CDR3 DNA sequence: TGTGCCATCAGTGGGCACCGGACAGGCTACGGCTACACCTTC. The chain carries TRBV10-3 and TRBJ1-2; 7 nucleotides align to TRBD1. CDR1 ENHRY and CDR2 SYGVKD come from the germline V gene. The CDR3 contains 14 residues. The V segment lost 4 bases and the J segment 8 bases; nucleotides outside the gene matches: 10.